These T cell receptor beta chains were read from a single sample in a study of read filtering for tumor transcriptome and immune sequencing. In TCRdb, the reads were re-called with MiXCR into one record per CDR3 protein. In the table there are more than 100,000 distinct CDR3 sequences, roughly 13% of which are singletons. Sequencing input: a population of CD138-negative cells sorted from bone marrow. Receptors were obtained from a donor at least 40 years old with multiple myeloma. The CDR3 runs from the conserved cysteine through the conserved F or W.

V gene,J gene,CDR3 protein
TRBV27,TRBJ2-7,CASRLGGGTRYEQYF
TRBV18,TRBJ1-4,CASSPAGLVNEKLFF
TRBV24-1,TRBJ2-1,CATSSPQRPNNEQFF
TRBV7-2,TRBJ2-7,CASSPTPTGLAGEQYF
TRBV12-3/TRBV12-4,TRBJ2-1,CASTNVFGAGRGGNEQFF
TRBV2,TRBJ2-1,CASSEALSVYYNEQFF
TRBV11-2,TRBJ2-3,CASRWGGTDTQNF
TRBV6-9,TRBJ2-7,CASSYFGTSHYEQYF
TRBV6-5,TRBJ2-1,CASSYQMLGYSYNEQFF
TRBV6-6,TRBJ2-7,CASSSQGGPYEQYF
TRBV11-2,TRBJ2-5,CASSLVSGLQETQYF
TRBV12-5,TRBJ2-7,CASGLKAGPYEQYF
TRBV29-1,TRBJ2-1,CSVEGGAGSSYNEQFF
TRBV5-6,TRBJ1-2,CASSNTDNYGYTF
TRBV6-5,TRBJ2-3,CASSFRPAPDTQYF
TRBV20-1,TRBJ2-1,CSARGLIGGNEQFF
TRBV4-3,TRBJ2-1,CASSQEGYEQFF
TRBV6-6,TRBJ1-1,CASRSKMVRTEAFF
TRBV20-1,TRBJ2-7,CSASHRDAGTYEQYF
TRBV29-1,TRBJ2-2,CSARTSGLAGELFF
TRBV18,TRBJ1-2,CASSPRTGGNYGYTF
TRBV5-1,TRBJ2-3,CASSWTSGSTDTQYF
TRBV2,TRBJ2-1,CASLSGGINEQFF
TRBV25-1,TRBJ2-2,CASSELPGQHTGELFF
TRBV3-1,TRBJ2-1,CASSELVRSYNEQFF
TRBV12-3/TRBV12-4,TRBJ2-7,CASSRTSGGDDSYEQYF
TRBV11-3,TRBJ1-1,CASSLLSLGTTEAFF
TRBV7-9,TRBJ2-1,CASSLPPSNEQFF
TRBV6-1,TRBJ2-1,CASSARGRHNEQFF
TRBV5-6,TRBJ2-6,CASSLAPLGANVLTF
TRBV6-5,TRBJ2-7,CASSPLAGVPLEQYF
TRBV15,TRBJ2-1,CATSRDPGTSGRGDNEQFF
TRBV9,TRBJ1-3,CASSGTDSGNTIYF
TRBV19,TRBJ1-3,CASSIDGSSGNTIYF
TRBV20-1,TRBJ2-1,CSVRSPGQGELLLNEQFF
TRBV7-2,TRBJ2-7,CAGSLGRGGERYF
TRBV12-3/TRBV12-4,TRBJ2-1,CASSSYRGPYNEQFF
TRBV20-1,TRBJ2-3,CSAPTSGRTDTQYF
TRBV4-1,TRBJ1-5,CASSQERQSNQPQHF
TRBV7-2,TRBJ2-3,CASSLAAGRTDTQYF
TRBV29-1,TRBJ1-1,CSVKAGGENTEAFF
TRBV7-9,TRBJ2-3,CASSLPRGQSSTDTQYF
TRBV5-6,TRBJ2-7,CASSFIAGVHEQYF
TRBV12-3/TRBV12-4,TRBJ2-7,CASTPGLDLYEQYF
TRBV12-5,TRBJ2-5,CASGSTGMGAQTQYF
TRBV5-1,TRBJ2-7,CASSLVQGGTYEQYF
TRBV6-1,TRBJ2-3,CASSKQGGKHSDTQYF
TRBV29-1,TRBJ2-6,CSAPGANVLTF
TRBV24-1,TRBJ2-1,CATSPPGGYNEQFF
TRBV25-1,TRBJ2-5,CASSEIETQYF
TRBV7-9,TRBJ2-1,CASSLEVSSDNEQFF
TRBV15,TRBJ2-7,CATSRTELAGGHEQYF
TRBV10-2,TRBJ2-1,CASSDLQAPPYNEQFF